This T cell receptor (beta chain) was retrieved from a study of response to subunit inactivated influenza vaccine. TCRdb used MiXCR to reprocess the RT-PCR reads, holding one entry per CDR3 protein. The sample lists roughly 710,000 distinct CDR3 sequences, roughly 15% occurring once. Study-wide points: New T cells are recruited in small numbers by each seasonal influenza vaccination, according to the authors' suggestion.

Germline V gene sequence: CDR1 ENHRY, CDR2 SYGVKD. The CDR3 spans 15 residues. J was trimmed by 2 bases and V by 7 bases; bases with no gene match: 8. Note on this clonotype: The antigen is undetermined.

The starting material was PBMCs from blood, obtained around 14 days before vaccination. The V gene is TRBV10-3, the J gene TRBJ1-2, with 9 bases aligning to TRBD1. This sequence originates from a man aged 50 or older who received an inactivated influenza vaccine. Written as DNA, the CDR3 is TGTGCCATCACAGAATTCGGGACAGGGAACTATGGCTACACCTTC. Its protein product is CAITEFGTGNYGYTF.